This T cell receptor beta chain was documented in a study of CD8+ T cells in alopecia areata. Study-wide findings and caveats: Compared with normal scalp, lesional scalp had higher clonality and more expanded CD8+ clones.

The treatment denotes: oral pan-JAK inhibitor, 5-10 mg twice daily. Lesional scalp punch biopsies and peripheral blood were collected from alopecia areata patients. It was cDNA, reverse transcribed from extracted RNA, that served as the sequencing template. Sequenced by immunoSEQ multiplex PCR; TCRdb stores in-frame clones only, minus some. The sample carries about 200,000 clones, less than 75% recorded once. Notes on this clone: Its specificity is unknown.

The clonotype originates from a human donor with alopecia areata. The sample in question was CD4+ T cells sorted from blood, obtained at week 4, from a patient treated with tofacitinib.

CDR3 sequence (DNA): TGTGCCAGCAATGTGGGGGGCACAGATACGCAGTATTTT. It is translated as CASNVGGTDTQYF. The V call is TRBV2, the J call TRBJ2-3; D assignment may be TRBD1 or TRBD2 (5 bases each). Germline assignment: CDR1 SNHLY and CDR2 FYNNEI. The CDR3 consists of 13 residues. V was clipped by 7 bases and J by 1 base, with 9 bases between them.